A single sample is the source of the 21 T cell receptor beta chains below, sequenced in a study of response to subunit inactivated influenza vaccine. TCRdb called the RT-PCR reads again in MiXCR, with one record for every CDR3 protein. The sample consists of around 570,000 distinct CDR3 sequences, roughly 12% of them appearing once. This same sample was also taken into another study, of T cells expressing NK-cell markers. From that paper: The cDNA for TCR beta came from 5'RACE template switching with UMIs.

Sequencing used PBMCs from blood, obtained on the day of vaccination. Source of these receptors: a man between 45 and 60 years old who received an inactivated influenza vaccine.

This clonotype was observed a handful of times. The V call is TRBV30, the J call TRBJ2-1, with 8 bases lining up with TRBD2. The CDR3 sequence is 14 residues long. V was clipped by 2 bases and J by 7 bases; unmatched bases: 7. The V gene's germline CDR1 is GTSNPN and CDR2 SVGIG (reference sequence). The chain's CDR3 is CAWSPGLVKNEQFF. Here the CDR3 DNA reads TGTGCCTGGAGTCCGGGACTAGTAAAAAATGAGCAGTTCTTC.

The V gene is TRBV12-3 or TRBV12-4, the J gene TRBJ2-7, with 8 nucleotides matching TRBD1. The V segment lost 5 bases and the J segment 6 bases; nucleotides outside the gene matches: 9. The CDR3 covers 14 residues. The CDR3 DNA reads as TGTGCCAGCAGTCTCCGGACAGGGAAGAGCGAGCAGTACTTC. As protein: CASSLRTGKSEQYF.

The rearrangement links TRBV28 to TRBJ1-6; the match to TRBD1 covers 9 bases. In germline, CDR1 is MDHEN, CDR2 SYDVKM. With 10 bases clipped from V and 8 bases from J, the junction kept 12 bases outside the gene matches. The CDR3 is 15 amino acids. The CDR3 coding sequence is TGTGCCATTCCAAACACACAGGGGGCTGATTCACCCCTCCACTTT. Its translation is CAIPNTQGADSPLHF.

On this clonotype itself: A read error may produce the germline difference seen at one junction end. This chain uses TRBV10-3 with TRBJ1-5; 8 positions agree with TRBD1. The CDR3 length is 13 residues. Germline CDR1 is ENHRY and CDR2 is SYGVKD. This CDR3 is CAIMAGGNQPQHF. The CDR3 region has the DNA TGTGCCATCATGGCAGGGGGCAACCAGCCCCAGCATTTT.

The J gene is TRBJ2-7, the V gene TRBV7-8; D might be TRBD1 (6 bases). Germline V CDR1 and CDR2: SGHVS, FQNEAQ. The CDR3 length is 13 residues. With 4 bases removed from V and 3 bases from J, the gap between germline ends came to 10 bases. CDR3 nucleotides: TGTGCCAGCAGCTCGCTGGACAGCTACGAGCAGTACTTC. Translating it yields CASSSLDSYEQYF.

This clonotype has only a few counts. The gene calls are TRBV7-9 and TRBJ1-5, with TRBD1 matching over 9 bases. V was clipped by 3 bases and J by 7 bases; unmatched bases: 4. The CDR3 totals 14 residues. Germline lookup yields CDR1 SEHNR and CDR2 FQNEAQ (reference sequence). CDR3 sequence: CASSFTGGRQPQHF. The CDR3 bases are TGTGCCAGCAGCTTTACAGGGGGCAGACAGCCCCAGCATTTT.

This clonotype was detected only a few times. The V call is TRBV3-1, the J call TRBJ2-7; either TRBD1 or TRBD2 may supply D (6 bases each). Per germline, CDR1 LGHDT and CDR2 YNNKEL (reference sequence). The CDR3 is made up of 14 amino acids. Trimming stripped 1 base from V and 4 bases from J, with 11 bases between. DNA for the CDR3: TGTGCCAGCAGCCAAGTGGGGGCGGGATACGAGCAGTACTTC. Translation: CASSQVGAGYEQYF.

There are a few counts of this clonotype. The chain carries TRBV6-1 and TRBJ1-1; D remains unclear. CDR1 MNHNS and CDR2 SASEGT come from the germline V gene. The CDR3 is 13 amino acids. V lost 0 bases to trimming and J lost 5 bases, with 7 bases between them. CDR3 nucleotide sequence: TGTGCCAGCAGTGAAGCCGGTAGGACTGAAGCTTTCTTT. This encodes CASSEAGRTEAFF.

In this sample, this clonotype turned up many times. The chain couples TRBV12-3 or TRBV12-4 to TRBJ2-2; 10 bases are shared with TRBD1. CDR3 size: 17 residues. V dropped 6 bases and J dropped 5; count of bases not matched to a gene: 12. As DNA, the CDR3 is TGTGCCAGCAGACACCGAAAAAGGGACAGGGGTACCGGGGAGCTGTTTTTT. Translated, it gives CASRHRKRDRGTGELFF.

The V and J genes are TRBV5-1 and TRBJ2-2; TRBD1 aligns across 7 bases. CDR1 and CDR2 from the germline V gene are SGHRS and YFSETQ. The J segment lost 5 bases and the V segment lost 6 bases, leaving 7 bases of the junction unmatched. The CDR3 loop spans 14 amino acids. The CDR3 nucleotides read TGCGCCAGCACCCAGGACAGGTCTACCGGGGAGCTGTTTTTT. It yields the protein CASTQDRSTGELFF.

The V and J genes are TRBV4-3 and TRBJ2-3; TRBD1 matches 9 bases. Germline-derived CDR1 and CDR2 are LGHNA and YSLEER. Trimming took 4 bases from V and 1 from J; bases not matched to a gene: 9. This CDR3 has 17 residues. CDR3 sequence: CASSLQATGGGTDTQYF. DNA of the CDR3: TGCGCCAGCAGCCTGCAGGCGACAGGGGGTGGCACAGATACGCAGTATTTT.

The chain recombines TRBV6-2 or TRBV6-3 with TRBJ2-7; either TRBD1 or TRBD2 may fit D (5 bases each). CDR1 and CDR2 (germline): MNHEY, SVGEGT. The CDR3 is made up of 14 amino acids. Deletions cut 4 bases from V and 2 bases from J, with 12 bases between. CDR3 DNA: TGTGCCAGCAGTTTCCGGGACGGGCCCTACGAGCAGTACTTC. This translates into CASSFRDGPYEQYF.

V is TRBV20-1 and J is TRBJ2-7; D is unresolved. CDR1 DFQATT and CDR2 SNEGSKA come from the germline V gene (reference sequence). V was shortened by 1 base and J by 0 bases, with 16 bases between the two germline ends. CDR3 length: 16 amino acids. The DNA of the CDR3 is TGCAGTGCTAGAGCTATCCGGGTGTCGAGCTCCTACGAGCAGTACTTC. It codes for CSARAIRVSSSYEQYF.

This clonotype was counted a few times. The chain uses TRBV9 and TRBJ2-1; 8 bases match TRBD2. From germline, CDR1 is SGDLS and CDR2 YYNGEE. This CDR3 comprises 15 residues. The V and J ends lost 0 bases and 7 bases, in that order; junction bases with no gene match: 6. CDR3 nucleotide sequence: TGTGCCAGCAGCGTAGTACTAGCGGAGATAAATGAGCAGTTCTTC. Amino acids: CASSVVLAEINEQFF.

The chain links TRBV14 to TRBJ2-2, with a weak D call TRBD2 (6 bases). The CDR3 spans 16 residues. Germline CDR1 SGHDN, CDR2 FVKESK. Trimming cost V 3 bases and J 3 bases, with 14 bases left between them. The CDR3 protein is CASSQRDWYYTGELFF. Written as DNA, the CDR3 is TGTGCCAGCAGCCAGCGGGACTGGTACTACACCGGGGAGCTGTTTTTT.

This clonotype appeared a few times. The chain recombines TRBV27 with TRBJ1-1; D unresolved. Germline assignment: CDR1 MNHEY and CDR2 SMNVEV (reference sequence). The CDR3 is 14 residues long. V was cut by 4 bases and J by 0 bases, with 9 bases left in between. The CDR3 region is CASSSPAMNTEAFF. CDR3 in DNA: TGTGCCAGCAGTTCACCAGCCATGAACACTGAAGCTTTCTTT.

This chain uses TRBV3-1 with TRBJ2-3; D tentatively reads TRBD1 or TRBD2 (5 bases each). CDR1 is LGHDT and CDR2 is YNNKEL in the germline V gene (reference sequence). V lost 0 bases to trimming and J lost 12 bases, with 16 bases between them. The CDR3 runs to 14 residues. CDR3 protein: CASSQDAITGTQYF. In DNA, the CDR3 is TGTGCCAGCAGCCAAGATGCTATCACGGGGACCCAGTATTTT.

This chain connects TRBV5-1 to TRBJ2-3, with 10 bases lining up with TRBD2. CDR1 SGHRS and CDR2 YFSETQ come from the germline V gene. This CDR3 is built from 16 residues. V lost 1 base, J lost 2 bases, and 4 bases stayed unmatched. CDR3 amino acids: CASSLQGLADTDTQYF. CDR3 nucleotides: TGCGCCAGCAGCTTGCAAGGACTAGCGGACACAGATACGCAGTATTTT.

V and J are TRBV20-1 and TRBJ2-1, with a possible D match to TRBD2 (5 bases). Germline-derived CDR1 and CDR2 are DFQATT and SNEGSKA (reference sequence). The CDR3 spans 14 residues. Trimming stripped 3 bases from V and 4 bases from J, with 13 bases between. CDR3 in DNA: TGCAGTGCTAGGGGGAGCTTTCGGTACAATGAGCAGTTCTTC. It yields the protein CSARGSFRYNEQFF.

The chain links TRBV27 to TRBJ2-1; 10 positions agree with TRBD2. Per the germline V gene, CDR1 is MNHEY and CDR2 is SMNVEV (reference sequence). With V trimmed by 8 bases and J by 6 bases, 10 bases remained unmatched. CDR3 length: 15 amino acids. The CDR3 here is CASSHSGGVSNEQFF. The CDR3, as DNA: TGTGCCAGCTCGCACAGCGGGGGGGTATCCAATGAGCAGTTCTTC.

V usage is TRBV11-2 and J usage is TRBJ2-7, with 10 bases aligning to TRBD2. CDR1 and CDR2 (germline): SGHAT, FQNNGV. The CDR3 runs 17 residues. V lost 1 base and J lost 0; bases outside the gene matches: 6. The CDR3 here is CASSLVASGGYSYEQYF. In DNA form, the CDR3 reads TGTGCCAGCAGCTTAGTGGCTAGCGGGGGTTACTCCTACGAGCAGTACTTC.